The 29 T cell receptor beta chains below all came from one sample that was sequenced in a study of blood T cell repertoires in COVID-19. This table comes from immunoSEQ multiplex PCR, and its TCRdb copy is limited to in-frame clones, with some not included. The sample gives about 190,000 clones, roughly nine tenths of which show up once; less than 3.5% is in the top ten. The specimen sequenced was peripheral blood. The receptors shown here come from a woman between 25 and 40 years old with active or convalescent COVID-19.

The J gene is TRBJ2-7, the V gene TRBV27, with a weak D call TRBD1 (5 bases). The CDR3 runs to 13 residues. Trimming shortened V by 5 bases and J by 2 bases, and 10 bases separated the two germline ends. Germline loops: CDR1 MNHEY, CDR2 SMNVEV (reference sequence). DNA of the CDR3: TGTGCCAGCAGTCTGCAGGGTCCCTACGAGCAGTACTTC. As protein: CASSLQGPYEQYF.

The CDR3: CASSRLLADQETQYF. DNA for the CDR3: TGTGCCAGCAGTCGCCTACTAGCCGACCAAGAGACCCAGTACTTC. The V and J genes are TRBV6-5 and TRBJ2-5; D is possibly TRBD2 (6 bases). V shed 5 bases and J shed 0 bases, with 13 bases lying between them. Germline loops: CDR1 MNHEY, CDR2 SVGAGI. The CDR3 extends over 15 amino acids.

The chain has TRBV19 and TRBJ1-2, with D perhaps matching TRBD1 (6 bases). V was cut by 5 bases and J by 5 bases, with 21 bases left in between. The length of the CDR3 is 16 residues. Germline lookup yields CDR1 LNHDA and CDR2 SQIVND (reference sequence). This CDR3 reads CASSALSGQLRYGYTF. The CDR3 bases are TGTGCCAGTAGTGCCCTCTCCGGACAGCTCAGATATGGCTACACCTTC. The whole variable domain, remainder taken from reference TRBV19 and TRBJ1-2, is DGGITQSPKYLFRKEGQNVTLSCEQNLNHDAMYWYRQDPGQGLRLIYYSQIVNDFQKGDIAEGYSVSREKKESFPLTVTSAQKNPTAFYLCASSALSGQLRYGYTFGSGTRLTVV.

This clone was recorded once. The CDR3 DNA sequence: TGTGCCAGCAGTTATACAGGGGCCCAAGAGACCCAGTACTTC. It encodes CASSYTGAQETQYF. J is TRBJ2-5 and V is TRBV5-5; 7 nucleotides agree with TRBD1. The CDR3 loop spans 14 amino acids. Per germline, CDR1 SGHKS and CDR2 YYEKEE (reference sequence). The junction had 5 bases not matched to a gene; V was cut back by 5 bases and J by 1 base.

The V and J genes are TRBV10-3 and TRBJ2-4; 7 bases are shared with TRBD2. CDR3 length: 18 residues. Germline lookup yields CDR1 ENHRY and CDR2 SYGVKD. J gave up 5 bases and V 5 bases, and 18 bases lay outside the gene matches. The CDR3 DNA sequence: TGTGCCATCAGTAAGGAGGGCATTGCGGGAGCCCCACAAAACATTCAGTACTTC. Translating gives CAISKEGIAGAPQNIQYF.

This clone was seen just once. V usage is TRBV25-1 and J usage is TRBJ1-3, with 8 bases fitting TRBD1. The V gene's germline CDR1 is MGHDK and CDR2 SYGVNS. CDR3 length: 16 residues. Losses at the gene ends were 7 bases for V and 4 bases for J; bases not matched to a gene: 12. CDR3 nucleotide sequence: TGTGCCAGCACCGGAAGAGGCGGACAGGGAGGAAACACCATATATTTT. This encodes CASTGRGGQGGNTIYF.

V usage is TRBV5-8 and J usage is TRBJ2-3, with 9 bases that match TRBD2. The V segment lost 2 bases and the J segment 4 bases; nucleotides outside the gene matches: 8. The CDR3 totals 16 residues. Per the germline V gene, CDR1 is SGHTS and CDR2 is YDEGEE. This chain's CDR3 is CASSFAGGGAADTQYF. CDR3 DNA: TGTGCCAGCAGCTTCGCGGGCGGGGGGGCGGCAGATACGCAGTATTTT.

This rearrangement joins TRBV7-6 to TRBJ2-7, with D tentatively TRBD1 (6 bases). From germline, CDR1 is SGHVS and CDR2 FNYEAQ. The CDR3 is 15 residues long. V shed 11 bases and J shed 7 bases, with 27 bases lying between them. CDR3 amino acids: CAGPKTGPISLEQYF. DNA for the CDR3: TGTGCCGGACCAAAAACAGGGCCCATTTCTTTGGAGCAGTACTTC. Using reference TRBV7-6 and TRBJ2-7 for the parts outside the CDR3, the full variable domain is GAGVSQSPRYKVTKRGQDVALRCDPISGHVSLYWYRQALGQGPEFLTYFNYEAQQDKSGLPNDRFSAERPEGSISTLTIQRTEQRDSAMYRCAGPKTGPISLEQYFGPGTRLTVT.

The CDR3: CASSPATAKNTEAFF. The CDR3 DNA sequence: TGTGCCAGCAGCCCCGCTACAGCCAAGAACACTGAAGCTTTCTTT. The J gene is TRBJ1-1, the V gene TRBV7-9, with D unclear. The V end lost 5 bases, the J end lost 1 base, and 14 bases lay between the germline ends. The CDR3 loop spans 15 amino acids. Germline CDR1 and CDR2: SEHNR and FQNEAQ (reference sequence).

The chain uses TRBV10-3 and TRBJ1-1; TRBD1 aligns across 9 bases. Germline V gene lookup returns CDR1 ENHRY and CDR2 SYGVKD. The CDR3 length is 14 residues. Germline trimming cut 4 bases from V and 6 bases from J; bases unmatched to any gene: 6. CDR3 DNA sequence: TGTGCCATCAGTGCCCGGACAGGGGAACCTGAAGCTTTCTTT. This gives the protein CAISARTGEPEAFF.

A single count supports this clone. The V gene is TRBV10-3, the J gene TRBJ1-2, with TRBD1 matching over 7 bases. The CDR3 loop spans 16 amino acids. V was clipped by 3 bases and J by 4 bases; unmatched bases: 11. Germline V gene sequence: CDR1 ENHRY, CDR2 SYGVKD. CDR3 region: CAISDPNRGTSYGYTF. The CDR3 region has the DNA TGTGCCATCAGTGACCCAAACAGGGGAACAAGCTATGGCTACACCTTC.

This sequence joins TRBV5-1 and TRBJ1-6; 7 positions match TRBD1. CDR3 length: 14 amino acids. The V gene end was trimmed by 4 bases and the J gene end by 4 bases; junction bases not matched to a gene: 2. CDR1 and CDR2 (germline): SGHRS, YFSETQ. In nucleotides, the CDR3 is TGCGCCAGCAGCAGGGGACAGTATAATTCACCCCTCCACTTT. This encodes CASSRGQYNSPLHF.

The V call is TRBV6-5, the J call TRBJ1-4; TRBD1 agrees at 8 bases. The CDR3 consists of 15 residues. With V trimmed by 6 bases and J by 2 bases, 5 bases remained unmatched. Germline CDR1 and CDR2: MNHEY and SVGAGI. CDR3 residues: CASRSDRATNEKLFF. CDR3 nucleotides: TGTGCCAGCAGATCGGACAGGGCGACTAATGAAAAACTGTTTTTT.

A word on this clone: This clone may be a read error of a much larger clone one base away. This rearrangement joins TRBV12-3 or TRBV12-4 to TRBJ1-1, with 11 bases that match TRBD1. After removal of 5 bases from V and 5 bases from J, the junction contained 1 base not matched to a gene. The CDR3 loop spans 13 amino acids. The CDR3 DNA follows: TGTGCCAGCAGTCGGGACAGGGGGACTGAAGCTTTCTTT. Its translation is CASSRDRGTEAFF.

The CDR3 DNA is TGTGCCAGCAGGGAAACAGGGAAAGGGTATGGCTACACCTTC. Translation gives CASRETGKGYGYTF. The gene calls are TRBV5-5 and TRBJ1-2, with D maybe TRBD1 (6 bases). The germline V gene encodes CDR1 SGHKS and CDR2 YYEKEE (reference sequence). The V end was cut by 5 bases, the J end by 5 bases, with 16 bases between. This CDR3 region has 14 residues.

V and J are TRBV6-5 and TRBJ1-2; TRBD1 aligns across 9 bases. V shed 11 bases, J shed 4 bases, and the junction held 11 bases outside the gene matches. The CDR3 loop spans 14 amino acids. From germline, CDR1 is MNHEY and CDR2 SVGAGI. CDR3 sequence: CAAGDGTGPYGYTF. The CDR3 DNA sequence: TGTGCCGCGGGGGACGGGACAGGGCCCTATGGCTACACCTTC.

The genes are TRBV4-1 and TRBJ1-2, with unresolved D. V lost 1 base and J 0 bases, leaving 9 bases between the germline ends. Germline assignment: CDR1 MGHRA and CDR2 YSYEKL. This CDR3 comprises 15 residues. CDR3 coding DNA: TGCGCCAGCAGCCAAGCAGGTTCCCCTAACTATGGCTACACCTTC. Protein: CASSQAGSPNYGYTF.

In nucleotides, the CDR3 is TGTGCCAGCAGTCCGGACAGTTATCAGCCCCAGCATTTT. Residues: CASSPDSYQPQHF. This chain uses TRBV6-5 with TRBJ1-5, with D possibly being TRBD1 (6 bases). The V and J ends lost 5 bases and 5 bases respectively, with 10 bases between them. This CDR3 has 13 residues. Germline V gene data show CDR1 as MNHEY and CDR2 as SVGAGI.

Only one count was recorded for this clone. The CDR3 DNA is TGTGCCAGCAGTTTACTCCAGGGCCAGACCCAGTACTTC. Protein: CASSLLQGQTQYF. This chain joins TRBV27 and TRBJ2-5; possibly TRBD1 for D (5 bases). The germline V and J ends were trimmed by 2 bases and 6 bases, with 10 bases remaining between them. Germline values: CDR1 MNHEY, CDR2 SMNVEV (reference sequence). The CDR3 has 13 amino acids.

This clone was seen only once. The chain links TRBV24-1 to TRBJ1-1; 7 bases line up with TRBD1. Germline V lookup: CDR1 KGHDR, CDR2 SFDVKD. J lost 8 bases, V lost 11 bases, and 13 bases had no gene match. The CDR3 covers 13 residues. CDR3 nucleotide sequence: TGTGCCAAATACATATTAACAGGGGCCGAAGCTTTCTTT. Translated: CAKYILTGAEAFF.

The V call is TRBV19, the J call TRBJ1-5, with TRBD1 matching over 9 bases. The germline V gene encodes CDR1 LNHDA and CDR2 SQIVND (reference sequence). The CDR3 loop spans 15 amino acids. The V gene end was trimmed by 4 bases and the J gene end by 4 bases; junction bases not matched to a gene: 5. CDR3 in DNA: TGTGCCAGTAGTACCACCGGGACAGGGAATCAGCCCCAGCATTTT. Protein: CASSTTGTGNQPQHF.

The chain is built from TRBV29-1 and TRBJ1-4; TRBD1 matches at 10 bases. CDR1 and CDR2 (germline): SQVTM, ANQGSEA. J gave up 7 bases and V 6 bases, and 5 bases lay outside the gene matches. This CDR3 is built from 13 residues. The CDR3: CSVTGGAGEKLFF. CDR3 bases: TGCAGCGTGACAGGGGGCGCGGGTGAAAAACTGTTTTTT.

In its sample, this clone was seen once. The chain employs TRBV28 and TRBJ2-7; 8 positions match TRBD1. V was clipped by 1 base and J by 3 bases; unmatched bases: 8. The germline V gene has CDR1 MDHEN and CDR2 SYDVKM. There are 16 residues in the CDR3. The CDR3 reads CASSLFARTGNYEQYF. The CDR3 DNA reads TGTGCCAGCAGTTTATTCGCTCGGACAGGGAACTACGAGCAGTACTTC.

The chain links TRBV4-1 to TRBJ1-1, with D possibly being TRBD1 (5 bases). Trimming cost V 1 base and J 4 bases, with 13 bases left between them. The CDR3 runs 15 residues. Looked up from germline, CDR1 is MGHRA and CDR2 is YSYEKL. CDR3 in amino acids: CASSQVSQESTEAFF. For the CDR3, the DNA is TGCGCCAGCAGCCAAGTCTCACAGGAATCCACTGAAGCTTTCTTT.

This clone showed up just once. The chain recombines TRBV5-4 with TRBJ2-5; the D gene is possibly TRBD2 (5 bases). The ends were cut back, 4 bases at V and 9 bases at J, with 16 bases in the middle. This CDR3 comprises 13 residues. Germline V lookup: CDR1 SGHNT, CDR2 YYREEE (reference sequence). Written as DNA, the CDR3 is TGTGCCAGCAGCCCAGACTTTGACGGGGCCCAGTACTTC. Protein sequence: CASSPDFDGAQYF.

V gene TRBV3-1 (or the pseudogene TRBV3-2) combines with J gene TRBJ2-3; TRBD2 agrees at 9 bases. The CDR3 runs 17 residues. J lost 7 bases, V lost 1 base, and 12 bases had no gene match. The germline V gene has CDR1 LGHDT and CDR2 YNNKEL (reference sequence). The CDR3 region is CASSQAFSGSGGYTQYF. In DNA form, the CDR3 reads TGTGCCAGCAGCCAAGCCTTTTCGGGTAGCGGGGGATATACGCAGTATTTT.

The V and J genes are TRBV28 and TRBJ2-7; 9 nucleotides match TRBD1. V lost 8 bases to trimming and J lost 0 bases; unmatched junction nucleotides: 8. This CDR3 has 15 amino acids. The germline V gene has CDR1 MDHEN and CDR2 SYDVKM. Written as DNA, the CDR3 is TGTGCCAGCGGGGGACAGGGTGATACCTCCTACGAGCAGTACTTC. It codes for CASGGQGDTSYEQYF.

J is TRBJ1-1 and V is TRBV5-1; perhaps TRBD1 as D (5 bases). Germline loops: CDR1 SGHRS, CDR2 YFSETQ. The V gene lost 3 bases and the J gene lost 4 bases, with 19 bases spanning the gap. The CDR3 totals 16 residues. CDR3 loop: CASSSTTGTGRTEAFF. The CDR3 nucleotides read TGCGCCAGCAGCTCCACAACCGGGACTGGGCGCACTGAAGCTTTCTTT.

A single count supports this clone. J is TRBJ1-6 and V is TRBV9; no clear D gene. Trimming shortened V by 4 bases and J by 7 bases, and 18 bases separated the two germline ends. Germline V gives CDR1 SGDLS, CDR2 YYNGEE. This CDR3 is built from 16 residues. DNA for the CDR3: TGTGCCAGCAGCCCTAGTAGTAGGGAGATAAATTCACCCCTCCACTTT. It codes for CASSPSSREINSPLHF.